This T cell receptor (beta chain) was captured by sequencing in a study of CD8 T cells in Susac syndrome. An amount of RNA that ranged from roughly 0.45 to 1 ug was reverse transcribed with random hexamers. immunoSEQ multiplex PCR amplified TCR beta CDR3 across 54 Vbeta, 13 Jbeta. TCRdb re-called the immunoSEQ multiplex PCR reads with MiXCR, one entry per CDR3 protein. The table has 200,000 to 250,000 distinct CDR3 sequences, 85% to 95% seen once. This clonotype showed up just once. From blood CD8+ and CD4+ T cells, TCR beta sequences were generated. TEMRA cells were FACS-enriched, and CD8+ and CD4+ T cells were isolated negatively. This CDR3 is 12 amino acids long. Germline lookup yields CDR1 GTSNPN and CDR2 SVGIG (reference sequence). V dropped 6 bases and J dropped 6 bases, with 12 bases sitting between them.

The rearrangement links TRBV30 to TRBJ2-4, with a tentative D call TRBD1 (5 bases). The origin of this receptor is a human donor with Susac syndrome. Source material: CD4+ T cells from PBMCs. The CDR3: CACSGRGNIQYF. CDR3 DNA sequence: TGTGCCTGCTCCGGTAGGGGAAACATTCAGTACTTC.